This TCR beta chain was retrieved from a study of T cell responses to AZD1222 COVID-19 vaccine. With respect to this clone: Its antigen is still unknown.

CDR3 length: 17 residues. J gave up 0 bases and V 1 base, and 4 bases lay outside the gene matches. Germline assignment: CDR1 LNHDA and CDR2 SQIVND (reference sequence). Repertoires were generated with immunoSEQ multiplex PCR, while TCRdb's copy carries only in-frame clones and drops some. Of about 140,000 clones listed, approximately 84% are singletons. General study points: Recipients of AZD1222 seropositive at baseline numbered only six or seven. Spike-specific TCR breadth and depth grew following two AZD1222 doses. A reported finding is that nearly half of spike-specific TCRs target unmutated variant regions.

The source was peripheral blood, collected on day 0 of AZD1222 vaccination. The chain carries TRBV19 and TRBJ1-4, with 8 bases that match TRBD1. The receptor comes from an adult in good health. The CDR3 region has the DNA TGTGCCAGTAGTATAGGTCAGGGGGCAGCAACTAATGAAAAACTGTTTTTT. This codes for CASSIGQGAATNEKLFF.